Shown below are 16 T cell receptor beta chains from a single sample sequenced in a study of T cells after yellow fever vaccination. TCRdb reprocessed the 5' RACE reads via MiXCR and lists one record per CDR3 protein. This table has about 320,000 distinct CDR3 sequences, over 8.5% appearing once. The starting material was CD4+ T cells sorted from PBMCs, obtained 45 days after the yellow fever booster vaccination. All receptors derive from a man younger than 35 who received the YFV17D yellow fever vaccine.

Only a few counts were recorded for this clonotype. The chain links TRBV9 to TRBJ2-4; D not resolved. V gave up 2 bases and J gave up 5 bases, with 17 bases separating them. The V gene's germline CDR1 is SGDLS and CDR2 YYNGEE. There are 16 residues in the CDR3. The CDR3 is CASSVSRYSGQNIQYF. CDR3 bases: TGTGCCAGCAGCGTTTCCAGATATAGTGGGCAAAACATTCAGTACTTC. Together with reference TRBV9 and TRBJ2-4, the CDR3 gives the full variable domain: DSGVTQTPKHLITATGQRVTLRCSPRSGDLSVYWYQQSLDQGLQFLIQYYNGEERAKGNILERFSAQQFPDLHSELNLSSLELGDSALYFCASSVSRYSGQNIQYFGAGTRLSVL.

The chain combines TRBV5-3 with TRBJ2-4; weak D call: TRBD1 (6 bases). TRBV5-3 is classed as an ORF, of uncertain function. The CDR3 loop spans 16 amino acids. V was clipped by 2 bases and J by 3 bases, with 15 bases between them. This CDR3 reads CARSLGQFIGKNIQYF. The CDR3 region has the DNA TGTGCCAGAAGCTTAGGACAGTTTATCGGCAAAAACATTCAGTACTTC.

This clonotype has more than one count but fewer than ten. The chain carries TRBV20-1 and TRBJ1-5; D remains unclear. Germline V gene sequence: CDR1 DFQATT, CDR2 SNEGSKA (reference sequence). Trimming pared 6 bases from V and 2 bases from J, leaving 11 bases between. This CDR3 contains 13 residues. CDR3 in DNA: TGCAGTGCCCACGGCCTCGGCAATCAGCCCCAGCATTTT. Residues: CSAHGLGNQPQHF.

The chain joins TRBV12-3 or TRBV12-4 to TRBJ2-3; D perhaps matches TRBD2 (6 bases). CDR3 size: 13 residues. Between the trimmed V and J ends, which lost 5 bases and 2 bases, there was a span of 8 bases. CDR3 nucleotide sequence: TGTGCCAGCAGTCAGGACTACACAGATACGCAGTATTTT. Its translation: CASSQDYTDTQYF.

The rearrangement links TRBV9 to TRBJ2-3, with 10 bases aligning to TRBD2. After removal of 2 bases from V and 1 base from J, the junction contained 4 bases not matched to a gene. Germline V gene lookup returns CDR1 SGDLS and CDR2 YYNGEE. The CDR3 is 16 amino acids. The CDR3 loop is CASSVLAGARTDTQYF. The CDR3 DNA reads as TGTGCCAGCAGCGTCCTAGCGGGGGCTCGCACAGATACGCAGTATTTT.

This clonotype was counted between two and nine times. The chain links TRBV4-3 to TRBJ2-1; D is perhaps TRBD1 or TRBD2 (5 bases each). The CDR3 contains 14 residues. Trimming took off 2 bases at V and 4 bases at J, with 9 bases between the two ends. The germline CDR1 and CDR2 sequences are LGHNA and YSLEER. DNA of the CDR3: TGCGCCAGCAGCCAACGAGGGACGTACAATGAGCAGTTCTTC. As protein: CASSQRGTYNEQFF.

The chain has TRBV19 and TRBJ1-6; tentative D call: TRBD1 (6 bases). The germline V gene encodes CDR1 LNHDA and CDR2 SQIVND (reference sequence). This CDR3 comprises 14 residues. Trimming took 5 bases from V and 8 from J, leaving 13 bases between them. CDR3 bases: TGTGCCAGTAGTTACTACCGACAGGATTCACCCCTCCACTTT. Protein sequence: CASSYYRQDSPLHF.

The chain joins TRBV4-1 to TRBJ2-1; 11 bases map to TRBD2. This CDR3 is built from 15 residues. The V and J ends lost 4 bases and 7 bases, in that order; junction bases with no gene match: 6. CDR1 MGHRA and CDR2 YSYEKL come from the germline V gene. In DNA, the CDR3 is TGCGCCAGCAGCCCCGGGACTAGCGGTGGGAATGAGCAGTTCTTC. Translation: CASSPGTSGGNEQFF.

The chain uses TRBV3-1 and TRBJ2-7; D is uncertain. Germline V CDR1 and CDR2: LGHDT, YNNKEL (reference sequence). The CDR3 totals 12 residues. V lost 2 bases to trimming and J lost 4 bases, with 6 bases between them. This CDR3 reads CASSQPWYEQYV. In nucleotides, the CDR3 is TGTGCCAGCAGCCAACCGTGGTACGAGCAGTACGTC.

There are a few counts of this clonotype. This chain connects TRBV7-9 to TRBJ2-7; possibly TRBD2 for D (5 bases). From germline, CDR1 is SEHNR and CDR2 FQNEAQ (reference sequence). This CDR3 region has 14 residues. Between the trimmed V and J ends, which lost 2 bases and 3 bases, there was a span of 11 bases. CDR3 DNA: TGTGCCAGCAGCTTACCTTTCGAGGGCTACGAGCAGTACTTC. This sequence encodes CASSLPFEGYEQYF.

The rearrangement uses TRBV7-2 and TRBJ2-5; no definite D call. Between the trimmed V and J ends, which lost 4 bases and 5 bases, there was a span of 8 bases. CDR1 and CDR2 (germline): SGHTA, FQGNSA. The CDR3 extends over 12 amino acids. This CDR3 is CASSSSAETQYF. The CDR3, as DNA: TGTGCCAGCAGCTCCTCTGCGGAGACCCAGTACTTC.

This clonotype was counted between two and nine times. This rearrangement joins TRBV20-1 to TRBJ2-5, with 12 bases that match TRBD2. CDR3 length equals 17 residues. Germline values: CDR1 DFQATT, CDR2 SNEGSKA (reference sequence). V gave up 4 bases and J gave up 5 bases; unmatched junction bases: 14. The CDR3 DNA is TGCAGTGCTAACCACGCTAGCGGGGGGGTAGTTTGGGAGACCCAGTACTTC. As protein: CSANHASGGVVWETQYF.

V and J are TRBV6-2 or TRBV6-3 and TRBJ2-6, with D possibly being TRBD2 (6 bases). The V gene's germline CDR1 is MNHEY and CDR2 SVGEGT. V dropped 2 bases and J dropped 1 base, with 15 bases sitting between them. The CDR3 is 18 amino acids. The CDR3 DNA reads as TGTGCCAGCAGTTACCTTTTTCTCGCGGGGTCTGGGGCCAACGTCCTGACTTTC. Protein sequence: CASSYLFLAGSGANVLTF.

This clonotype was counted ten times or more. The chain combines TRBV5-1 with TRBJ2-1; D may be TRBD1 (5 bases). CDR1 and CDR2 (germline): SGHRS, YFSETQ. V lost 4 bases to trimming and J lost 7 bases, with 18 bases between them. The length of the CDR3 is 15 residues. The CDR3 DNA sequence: TGCGCCAGCAGCGCAGGACATTCCGACTCTAATGAGCAGTTCTTC. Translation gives CASSAGHSDSNEQFF.

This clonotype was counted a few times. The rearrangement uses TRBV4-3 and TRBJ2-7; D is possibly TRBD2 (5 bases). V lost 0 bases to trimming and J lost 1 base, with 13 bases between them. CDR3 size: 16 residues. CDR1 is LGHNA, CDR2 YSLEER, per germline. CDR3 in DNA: TGCGCCAGCAGCCAAGAACCGCCGCCGGGGTCCTACGAGCAGTACTTC. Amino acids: CASSQEPPPGSYEQYF.

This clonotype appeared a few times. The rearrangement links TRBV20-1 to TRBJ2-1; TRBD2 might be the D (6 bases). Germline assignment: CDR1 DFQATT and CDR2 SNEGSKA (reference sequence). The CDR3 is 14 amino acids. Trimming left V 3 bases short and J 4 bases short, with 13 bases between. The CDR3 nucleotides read TGCAGTGCTAGTGTCCTAGCGAAGTACAATGAGCAGTTCTTC. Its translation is CSASVLAKYNEQFF.